A single sample is the source of the 27 T cell receptor beta chains below, sequenced in a study of shared clonotypes between healthy human individuals. Data came from immunoSEQ multiplex PCR; TCRdb stores just in-frame clones and leaves some out. The sample shows about 1 million clones, about 70% of them seen only once. Specimen: memory CD4+ T cells sorted from blood. This sample's subset: CD45RA-negative fraction. All receptors come from a man aged 18 to 29 in good health.

This sequence joins TRBV7-9 and TRBJ2-1; perhaps TRBD2 as D (6 bases). CDR3 length equals 14 residues. The ends were cut back, 3 bases at V and 6 bases at J, with 12 bases in the middle. The germline gives CDR1 SEHNR, CDR2 FQNEAQ (reference sequence). CDR3 sequence: CASSLSPGANEQFF. The CDR3 DNA reads as TGTGCCAGCAGCTTGAGCCCGGGAGCCAATGAGCAGTTCTTC.

The V call is TRBV6-1, the J call TRBJ1-5; possible D gene TRBD1, 5 bases. The V end was cut by 7 bases, the J end by 4 bases, with 17 bases between. The V gene's germline CDR1 is MNHNS and CDR2 SASEGT. There are 15 residues in the CDR3. The CDR3 spells CASNPPGTTNQPQHF. The CDR3 DNA follows: TGTGCCAGCAACCCTCCGGGGACTACAAATCAGCCCCAGCATTTT.

V is TRBV5-1 and J is TRBJ1-1; no clear D gene. The V and J ends lost 1 base and 8 bases respectively, with 18 bases between them. CDR3 size: 15 residues. In germline, CDR1 is SGHRS, CDR2 YFSETQ. The CDR3: CASSLNMHKDGEAFF. The CDR3 region has the DNA TGCGCCAGCAGCTTGAACATGCACAAAGATGGGGAAGCTTTCTTT.

This clone was detected a few times. The chain recombines TRBV7-9 with TRBJ1-1; no clear D. V lost 6 bases, J lost 4 bases, and 15 bases lay in between. The CDR3 spans 14 residues. The germline V gene encodes CDR1 SEHNR and CDR2 FQNEAQ (reference sequence). CDR3 sequence reads: CASRIGAGSTEAFF. The CDR3 DNA is TGTGCCAGCAGGATAGGAGCGGGAAGCACTGAAGCTTTCTTT.

The V call is TRBV2, the J call TRBJ2-5; the D call may be TRBD1 or TRBD2 (5 bases each). The germline gives CDR1 SNHLY, CDR2 FYNNEI. The CDR3 length is 14 residues. The V end was cut by 6 bases, the J end by 2 bases, with 13 bases between. The CDR3 region has the DNA TGTGCCAGCAGCGGTCCGGGACGGCAAGAGACCCAGTACTTC. It codes for CASSGPGRQETQYF.

V gene TRBV27 combines with J gene TRBJ1-2; D is perhaps TRBD1 (5 bases). V was shortened by 6 bases and J by 2 bases, with 16 bases between the two germline ends. Looked up from germline, CDR1 is MNHEY and CDR2 is SMNVEV (reference sequence). The CDR3 is made up of 15 amino acids. CDR3 DNA: TGTGCCAGCAGCCCTCGGGCGGGGCAGAACTATGGCTACACCTTC. Translation gives CASSPRAGQNYGYTF.

The table lists this clone with a few counts. This chain connects TRBV11-2 to TRBJ1-3; D might be TRBD1 (6 bases). The V end lost 3 bases, the J end lost 0 bases, and 9 bases lay between the germline ends. Germline loops: CDR1 SGHAT, CDR2 FQNNGV. There are 15 residues in the CDR3. DNA for the CDR3: TGTGCCAGCAGCTTGGGGGCCTCCTCTGGAAACACCATATATTTT. Its protein is CASSLGASSGNTIYF.

The rearrangement uses TRBV15 and TRBJ1-5; D perhaps matches TRBD1 (6 bases). In germline, CDR1 is LNHNV, CDR2 YYDKDF (reference sequence). The CDR3 loop spans 12 amino acids. Trimming cost V 9 bases and J 11 bases, with 17 bases left between them. CDR3: CATDSAYGSQHF. CDR3 nucleotide sequence: TGTGCCACGGACAGTGCTTATGGGTCCCAGCATTTT.

This sequence joins TRBV2 and TRBJ2-7, with D unresolved. The CDR3 has 13 amino acids. V was shortened by 8 bases and J by 6 bases, with 17 bases between the two germline ends. The germline V gene encodes CDR1 SNHLY and CDR2 FYNNEI. This chain's CDR3 is CASAPSPFGEQYF. CDR3 bases: TGTGCCAGCGCACCCTCTCCCTTTGGCGAGCAGTACTTC.

Comments on this clone: The same CDR3 is also encoded by other DNA sequences in this sample. The gene calls are TRBV6-6 and TRBJ1-1; possible D gene TRBD1, 5 bases. This CDR3 spans 14 amino acids. Between the trimmed V and J ends, which lost 5 bases and 3 bases, there was a span of 13 bases. Germline CDR1 reads MNHNY; CDR2 reads SVGAGI (reference sequence). The DNA of the CDR3 is TGTGCCAGCAGTCTCGGACAAGGCGACACTGAAGCTTTCTTT. This codes for CASSLGQGDTEAFF.

This clone was found many times. V is TRBV28 and J is TRBJ1-6; 7 nucleotides match TRBD1. Per germline, CDR1 MDHEN and CDR2 SYDVKM. With 6 bases clipped from V and 11 bases from J, the junction kept 7 bases outside the gene matches. This CDR3 has 13 amino acids. CDR3 nucleotide sequence: TGTGCCAGCAGACAAACAGGGGAACCACCCCTCCACTTT. This encodes CASRQTGEPPLHF.

This clone appeared a few times. The V and J genes are TRBV7-9 and TRBJ1-4, with D hard to call. The V gene's germline CDR1 is SEHNR and CDR2 FQNEAQ (reference sequence). The ends were cut back, 0 bases at V and 4 bases at J, with 9 bases in the middle. This CDR3 contains 15 residues. The CDR3 protein is CASSLASLLNEKLFF. The CDR3 nucleotides are TGTGCCAGCAGCTTAGCGTCTTTACTTAATGAAAAACTGTTTTTT. Drawing the rest from reference TRBV7-9 and TRBJ1-4, the complete variable domain is DTGVSQNPRHKITKRGQNVTFRCDPISEHNRLYWYRQTLGQGPEFLTYFQNEAQLEKSRLLSDRFSAERPKGSFSTLEIQRTEQGDSAMYLCASSLASLLNEKLFFGSGTQLSVL.

This clone was detected a few times. The rearrangement links TRBV5-6 to TRBJ2-1, with D perhaps matching TRBD1 (6 bases). Trimming removed 2 bases from V and 7 bases from J, with 13 bases in between. Germline V gives CDR1 SGHDT, CDR2 YYEEEE. This CDR3 has 14 residues. DNA of the CDR3: TGTGCCAGCAGCTTAGGGACATGGATAAATGAGCAGTTCTTC. This gives the protein CASSLGTWINEQFF. The full variable domain, rest sourced from reference TRBV5-6 and TRBJ2-1, is DAGVTQSPTHLIKTRGQQVTLRCSPKSGHDTVSWYQQALGQGPQFIFQYYEEEERQRGNFPDRFSGHQFPNYSSELNVNALLLGDSALYLCASSLGTWINEQFFGPGTRLTVL.

The chain couples TRBV7-2 to TRBJ2-6, with D uncertain. The CDR3 has 18 amino acids. The V end lost 3 bases, the J end lost 5 bases, and 20 bases lay between the germline ends. CDR1 is SGHTA and CDR2 is FQGNSA in the germline V gene. CDR3 DNA: TGTGCCAGCAGCTTCAGCCGCAGACGACAAAGTCGGGCCAACGTCCTGACTTTC. Translated, it gives CASSFSRRRQSRANVLTF. Full variable domain (missing parts from reference TRBV7-2 and TRBJ2-6): GAGVSQSPSNKVTEKGKDVELRCDPISGHTALYWYRQSLGQGLEFLIYFQGNSAPDKSGLPSDRFSAERTGGSVSTLTIQRTQQEDSAVYLCASSFSRRRQSRANVLTFGAGSRLTVL.

The chain recombines TRBV5-4 with TRBJ1-2, with D perhaps matching TRBD1 (6 bases). The CDR3 has 16 residues. The germline gives CDR1 SGHNT, CDR2 YYREEE (reference sequence). With 0 bases removed from V and 6 bases from J, the gap between germline ends came to 18 bases. CDR3 amino acids: CASSLVGQLMSNGYTF. The DNA of the CDR3 is TGTGCCAGCAGCTTGGTAGGACAGCTTATGAGTAATGGCTACACCTTC.

J is TRBJ2-7 and V is TRBV20-1; D gene unclear. The V gene's germline CDR1 is DFQATT and CDR2 SNEGSKA (reference sequence). Trimming stripped 0 bases from V and 5 bases from J, with 5 bases between. The CDR3 runs to 11 residues. CDR3 amino acids: CSARDKNEQYF. The CDR3 DNA sequence: TGCAGTGCTAGAGACAAGAACGAGCAGTACTTC.

This clone was detected a few times. This chain links TRBV4-2 with TRBJ1-1; a possible D gene is TRBD1 (6 bases). Trimming cost V 0 bases and J 4 bases, with 12 bases left between them. Germline V CDR1 and CDR2: LGHNA, YNFKEQ. CDR3 length: 15 residues. The CDR3 sequence is CASSQDWGGVTEAFF. CDR3 DNA sequence: TGTGCCAGCAGCCAAGATTGGGGGGGCGTCACTGAAGCTTTCTTT.

The chain uses TRBV9 and TRBJ2-5; no reliable D call. Germline assignment: CDR1 SGDLS and CDR2 YYNGEE. CDR3 length equals 12 residues. V shed 3 bases and J shed 5 bases, with 8 bases lying between them. The CDR3 is CASSASPETQYF. Written as DNA, the CDR3 is TGTGCCAGCAGCGCTTCACCGGAGACCCAGTACTTC.

The chain uses TRBV2 and TRBJ2-5; D is unclear. Between the trimmed V and J ends, which lost 8 bases and 6 bases, there was a span of 19 bases. The germline gives CDR1 SNHLY, CDR2 FYNNEI. CDR3 length: 14 residues. CDR3 bases: TGTGCCAGCCAACCTCTGGCCTCCGAGAAGACCCAGTACTTC. The encoded protein is CASQPLASEKTQYF. The full variable domain, its missing parts supplied by reference TRBV2 and TRBJ2-5, is EPEVTQTPSHQVTQMGQEVILRCVPISNHLYFYWYRQILGQKVEFLVSFYNNEISEKSEIFDDQFSVERPDGSNFTLKIRSTKLEDSAMYFCASQPLASEKTQYFGPGTRLLVL.

This clone came up a few times. The chain carries TRBV27 and TRBJ2-7; a possible D gene is TRBD1 (6 bases). Per the germline V gene, CDR1 is MNHEY and CDR2 is SMNVEV (reference sequence). Trimming took 6 bases from V and 4 from J, leaving 16 bases between them. This CDR3 has 14 amino acids. As DNA, the CDR3 is TGTGCCAGCAGGAGAATAGGGGGATGGTACGAGCAGTACTTC. Translating it yields CASRRIGGWYEQYF.

This clone was recorded only once. J is TRBJ2-3 and V is TRBV5-1; D might be TRBD1 (5 bases). This CDR3 has 15 amino acids. Trimming shortened V by 3 bases and J by 2 bases, and 13 bases separated the two germline ends. Germline V gene data show CDR1 as SGHRS and CDR2 as YFSETQ. This CDR3 reads CASSWKGSHTDTQYF. For the CDR3, the DNA is TGCGCCAGCAGCTGGAAGGGGTCCCACACAGATACGCAGTATTTT.

The chain is built from TRBV4-3 and TRBJ2-2; 7 nucleotides agree with TRBD1. With V trimmed by 0 bases and J by 5 bases, 3 bases remained unmatched. The CDR3 runs to 15 residues. Germline V CDR1 and CDR2: LGHNA, YSLEER. The CDR3 here is CASSQEEGATGELFF. The CDR3 DNA reads as TGCGCCAGCAGCCAAGAAGAGGGGGCGACCGGGGAGCTGTTTTTT.

This chain connects TRBV14 to TRBJ1-2; 7 nucleotides align to TRBD1. Germline V gives CDR1 SGHDN, CDR2 FVKESK. Trimming took 4 bases from V and 7 from J; bases not matched to a gene: 6. The CDR3 is 13 residues long. CDR3 DNA sequence: TGTGCCAGCAGCCCCGGACAGGCCCGTGGCTACACCTTC. Translation gives CASSPGQARGYTF.

This clone showed up just a few times. This rearrangement joins TRBV7-3 to TRBJ1-1, with 8 bases matching TRBD1. The CDR3 has 14 residues. Germline V gene lookup returns CDR1 SGHTA and CDR2 FQGTGA. The junction had 2 bases not matched to a gene; V was cut back by 4 bases and J by 1 base. DNA of the CDR3: TGTGCCAGCAGCTCCGGGACAGGGAACACTGAAGCTTTCTTT. It specifies CASSSGTGNTEAFF. Full variable domain (missing parts from reference TRBV7-3 and TRBJ1-1): GAGVSQTPSNKVTEKGKYVELRCDPISGHTALYWYRQSLGQGPEFLIYFQGTGAADDSGLPNDRFFAVRPEGSVSTLKIQRTERGDSAVYLCASSSGTGNTEAFFGQGTRLTVV.

As to this clone: This same CDR3 is encoded by further DNA sequences in the sample. The V and J genes are TRBV30 and TRBJ2-5; 10 nucleotides agree with TRBD2. The germline gives CDR1 GTSNPN, CDR2 SVGIG (reference sequence). The CDR3 extends over 13 amino acids. Unmatched junction bases numbered 1, after V lost 1 base and J lost 5 bases. The CDR3 here is CAWSGGLAETQYF. The CDR3 coding sequence is TGTGCCTGGAGTGGGGGACTAGCGGAGACCCAGTACTTC. The full variable domain, with the rest looked up from reference TRBV30 and TRBJ2-5, is SQTIHQWPATLVQPVGSPLSLECTVEGTSNPNLYWYRQAAGRGLQLLFYSVGIGQISSEVPQNLSASRPQDRQFILSSKKLLLSDSGFYLCAWSGGLAETQYFGPGTRLLVL.

The chain couples TRBV7-9 to TRBJ2-2; the D gene is possibly TRBD2 (6 bases). The V gene's germline CDR1 is SEHNR and CDR2 FQNEAQ (reference sequence). Trimming left V 5 bases short and J 2 bases short, with 15 bases between. The CDR3 contains 16 residues. The CDR3 loop is CASSPGWGLNTGELFF. For the CDR3, the DNA is TGTGCCAGCAGCCCCGGCTGGGGACTCAACACCGGGGAGCTGTTTTTT.

The gene calls are TRBV5-6 and TRBJ1-1, with TRBD1 as a possible D gene (5 bases). V dropped 0 bases and J dropped 5 bases, with 11 bases sitting between them. CDR3 size: 14 residues. Germline V gene sequence: CDR1 SGHDT, CDR2 YYEEEE. The CDR3 loop reads CASSLGGGETEAFF. CDR3 nucleotides: TGTGCCAGCAGCTTGGGCGGGGGGGAAACTGAAGCTTTCTTT.